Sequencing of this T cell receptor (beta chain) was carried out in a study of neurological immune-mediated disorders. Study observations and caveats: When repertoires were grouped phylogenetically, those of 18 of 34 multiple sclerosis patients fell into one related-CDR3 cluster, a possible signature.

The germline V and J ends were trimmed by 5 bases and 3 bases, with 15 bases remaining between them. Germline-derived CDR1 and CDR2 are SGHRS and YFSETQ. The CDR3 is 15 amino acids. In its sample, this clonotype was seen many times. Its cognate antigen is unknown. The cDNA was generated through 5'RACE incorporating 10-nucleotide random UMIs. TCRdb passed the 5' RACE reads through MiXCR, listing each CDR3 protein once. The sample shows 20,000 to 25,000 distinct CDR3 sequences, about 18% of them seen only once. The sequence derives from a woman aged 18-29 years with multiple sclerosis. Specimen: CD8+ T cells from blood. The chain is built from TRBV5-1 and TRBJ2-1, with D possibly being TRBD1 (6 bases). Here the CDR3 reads CASSIYRDIYNEQFF. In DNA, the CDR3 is TGCGCCAGCAGTATCTACCGGGACATCTACAATGAGCAGTTCTTC.